This TCR beta chain comes out of a study of response to subunit inactivated influenza vaccine. Each CDR3 protein gets one entry after TCRdb re-called the RT-PCR reads with MiXCR. The table has about 700,000 distinct CDR3 sequences, roughly 13% seen once. Findings and caveats of the study: There was a suggestion from the authors that each seasonal influenza vaccination recruits few new T cells.

This clonotype was seen more than once but under ten times. Its antigen is currently unknown. The CDR3 length is 15 residues. The germline gives CDR1 LGHNA, CDR2 YSLEER. V shed 0 bases and J shed 0 bases, with 8 bases lying between them. The origin of this receptor is a man aged 50 to 60 who received an inactivated influenza vaccine. The chain employs TRBV4-3 and TRBJ1-2; no definite D call. The sequences come from PBMCs from blood, collected 14 days before vaccination. The CDR3 loop reads CASSQEELSNYGYTF. The CDR3 nucleotides are TGCGCCAGCAGCCAAGAGGAATTGTCTAACTATGGCTACACCTTC.